This entry features one TCR beta chain sequence. The antigen is undetermined. This sample stems from a study of cytomegalovirus exposure and HLA in healthy donors. Background on the study: Genetic ancestry analysis placed around 76% of the 398 donors that were genotyped in the Caucasian-associated cluster.

Study-wide results and caveats: Most observed TCR sequences were rare, whereas some public TCRs were detected in many donors.

It was with 60 Vbeta and 13 Jbeta primers that the PCR ran. The assay was immunoSEQ multiplex PCR, and TCRdb's table has in-frame clones only and misses some. Of some 180,000 clones listed, around 80% are singletons. The germline CDR1 and CDR2 sequences are ENHRY and SYGVKD. Trimming took 7 bases from V and 0 from J, leaving 12 bases between them. The CDR3 extends over 14 amino acids. This chain uses TRBV10-3 with TRBJ1-1; D gene uncertain. Sequenced input: PBMCs. The source of this sequence is a girl between 5 and 17 years old in good health and CMV-seropositive. CDR3 loop: CAITEQPLNTEAFF. The CDR3 nucleotides read TGTGCCATCACCGAACAGCCCTTGAACACTGAAGCTTTCTTT.